These 27 T cell receptor beta chains came from one sample sequenced in a study of shared clonotypes between healthy human individuals. Some clones are missing from TCRdb's copy, which holds only in-frame ones; the method was immunoSEQ multiplex PCR. The profile shows around 1 million clones, around 80% of them singletons. The sample consisted of memory CD4+ T cells sorted from blood. The subset: CD45RA-negative fraction. These receptors were collected from a man aged 18-30 years in good health.

The V gene is TRBV5-6, the J gene TRBJ2-4, with D perhaps matching TRBD2 (6 bases). The germline CDR1 and CDR2 sequences are SGHDT and YYEEEE. Trimming pared 4 bases from V and 3 bases from J, leaving 14 bases between. This CDR3 is 15 amino acids long. In nucleotides, the CDR3 is TGTGCCAGCAGCACCCTGGGCGGGGACAAAAACATTCAGTACTTC. Protein product: CASSTLGGDKNIQYF.

V usage is TRBV9 and J usage is TRBJ2-7; D gene uncertain. The germline V gene has CDR1 SGDLS and CDR2 YYNGEE. This CDR3 is built from 13 residues. V was shortened by 0 bases and J by 5 bases, with 9 bases between the two germline ends. The chain's CDR3 is CASSVGSLDEQYF. CDR3 DNA sequence: TGTGCCAGCAGCGTAGGGTCGCTAGACGAGCAGTACTTC.

The genes are TRBV5-4 and TRBJ1-1, with D possibly matching TRBD1 (6 bases). The V end was cut by 4 bases, the J end by 4 bases, with 17 bases between. The CDR3 has 15 residues. Germline assignment: CDR1 SGHNT and CDR2 YYREEE (reference sequence). The CDR3 DNA reads TGTGCCAGCAGCCGCGTCGGGGGCGTCGGCACTGAAGCTTTCTTT. Residues: CASSRVGGVGTEAFF.

This sequence joins TRBV18 and TRBJ2-3; D possibly uses TRBD1 or TRBD2 (5 bases each). CDR3 size: 15 residues. The V gene's germline CDR1 is KGHSH and CDR2 LQKENI. V was clipped by 1 base and J by 4 bases, with 12 bases between them. CDR3 in DNA: TGTGCCAGCTCACCACGGGGGAGTGTGCCAGATACGCAGTATTTT. Residues: CASSPRGSVPDTQYF.

The chain joins TRBV5-1 to TRBJ1-3; D gene uncertain. V was pared by 4 bases and J by 0 bases, with 14 bases between. The CDR3 covers 16 residues. From germline, CDR1 is SGHRS and CDR2 YFSETQ. CDR3 protein: CASSARLTGSGNTIYF. The CDR3 nucleotides read TGCGCCAGCAGCGCGCGTCTAACCGGCTCTGGAAACACCATATATTTT.

This clone has a single count. A junction end diverges from the germline sequence, so it may reflect a read error. Other DNA sequences within the sample encode an identical CDR3. The chain recombines TRBV7-7 with TRBJ2-5; TRBD2 agrees at 7 bases. CDR1 and CDR2 (germline): SSHAT, FNYEAQ (reference sequence). The CDR3 is 14 residues long. In DNA form, the CDR3 reads TGTGCTAGCAGCTTAGCGGGCAGGGAAGAGACCCAGTACTTC. Protein sequence: CASSLAGREETQYF.

The V gene is TRBV25-1, the J gene TRBJ1-4, with TRBD1 matching over 9 bases. The ends lost 0 bases at V and 8 bases at J; junction bases unmatched: 7. This CDR3 comprises 16 residues. Germline CDR1 MGHDK, CDR2 SYGVNS. CDR3 in amino acids: CASSEYGTGIEEKLFF. The CDR3 DNA follows: TGTGCCAGCAGTGAATATGGGACAGGGATAGAGGAAAAACTGTTTTTT. The full variable domain, with the rest looked up from reference TRBV25-1 and TRBJ1-4, is EADIYQTPRYLVIGTGKKITLECSQTMGHDKMYWYQQDPGMELHLIHYSYGVNSTEKGDLSSESTVSRIRTEHFPLTLESARPSHTSQYLCASSEYGTGIEEKLFFGSGTQLSVL.

The chain is built from TRBV11-2 and TRBJ1-1, with TRBD1 identical over 8 bases. The CDR3 is 15 residues long. Germline assignment: CDR1 SGHAT and CDR2 FQNNGV. V lost 5 bases, J lost 1 base, and 6 bases stayed unmatched. CDR3 loop: CASSARGRGNTEAFF. In DNA form, the CDR3 reads TGTGCCAGCAGCGCCAGGGGGCGCGGGAACACTGAAGCTTTCTTT.

This clone was seen a handful of times. This chain connects TRBV18 to TRBJ1-5; no reliable D call. Germline V gene data show CDR1 as KGHSH and CDR2 as LQKENI. The CDR3 spans 15 residues. V dropped 4 bases and J dropped 5 bases, with 15 bases sitting between them. The CDR3 is CASSRSGVEDQPQHF. CDR3 bases: TGTGCCAGCTCACGATCGGGAGTAGAGGATCAGCCCCAGCATTTT.

This clone showed up just a few times. The chain is built from TRBV10-3 and TRBJ1-1, with D possibly being TRBD1 (6 bases). CDR3 length equals 14 residues. Germline CDR1 and CDR2: ENHRY and SYGVKD. V was pared by 1 base and J by 5 bases, with 11 bases between. In nucleotides, the CDR3 is TGTGCCATCAGTGAGTTGCGGGGGGCAACTGAAGCTTTCTTT. As protein: CAISELRGATEAFF.

This clone came up a few times. The chain joins TRBV5-6 to TRBJ2-5, with D uncertain. V was trimmed by 4 bases and J by 7 bases, leaving 20 bases between them. Germline CDR1 reads SGHDT; CDR2 reads YYEEEE. This CDR3 is built from 15 residues. The CDR3 loop reads CASSASRYNFWTQYF. Written as DNA, the CDR3 is TGTGCCAGCAGCGCCTCCCGTTACAATTTTTGGACCCAGTACTTC.

The chain has TRBV5-1 and TRBJ1-3; unclear D gene. CDR3 length: 13 amino acids. Per the germline V gene, CDR1 is SGHRS and CDR2 is YFSETQ. V was clipped by 0 bases and J by 4 bases, with 5 bases between them. As DNA, the CDR3 is TGCGCCAGCAGCTTGGGGCGGGGAAACACCATATATTTT. Encoded protein: CASSLGRGNTIYF.

The genes are TRBV20-1 and TRBJ1-1; D is uncertain. The CDR3 has 11 residues. Germline CDR1 and CDR2: DFQATT and SNEGSKA (reference sequence). This CDR3 reads CRGGVTGEAFF. In DNA, the CDR3 is TGCAGAGGAGGAGTGACGGGGGAAGCTTTCTTT.

The CDR3: CASGAGQGSTGELFF. CDR3 nucleotide sequence: TGTGCCAGCGGGGCCGGACAGGGGAGCACCGGGGAGCTGTTTTTT. The chain uses TRBV9 and TRBJ2-2; 9 bases line up with TRBD1. Trimming took 7 bases from V and 4 from J; bases not matched to a gene: 8. The CDR3 extends over 15 amino acids. Germline V gene data show CDR1 as SGDLS and CDR2 as YYNGEE.

The V gene is TRBV28, the J gene TRBJ1-1; possibly TRBD1 for D (5 bases). The CDR3 length is 14 residues. CDR1 is MDHEN, CDR2 SYDVKM, per germline. V was trimmed by 6 bases and J by 4 bases, leaving 15 bases between them. The CDR3 region is CASSPLGGGTEAFF. The CDR3 DNA reads as TGTGCCAGCAGCCCCCTGGGGGGAGGCACTGAAGCTTTCTTT.

This clone was detected only once. The gene calls are TRBV28 and TRBJ2-3, with 11 bases aligning to TRBD2. V shed 4 bases and J 2 bases; nucleotides not matched to a gene: 11. Germline assignment: CDR1 MDHEN and CDR2 SYDVKM. This CDR3 spans 18 amino acids. In nucleotides, the CDR3 is TGTGCCAGCAGTTCGCCTAGCGGGGGGACCCCGTCCACAGATACGCAGTATTTT. Translation gives CASSSPSGGTPSTDTQYF. Complete variable domain (other parts from reference TRBV28 and TRBJ2-3): DVKVTQSSRYLVKRTGEKVFLECVQDMDHENMFWYRQDPGLGLRLIYFSYDVKMKEKGDIPEGYSVSREKKERFSLILESASTNQTSMYLCASSSPSGGTPSTDTQYFGPGTRLTVL.

The chain links TRBV7-9 to TRBJ2-3, with TRBD2 matching 8 bases. Germline lookup yields CDR1 SEHNR and CDR2 FQNEAQ (reference sequence). The ends lost 4 bases at V and 0 bases at J; junction bases unmatched: 6. This CDR3 has 16 amino acids. The CDR3 bases are TGTGCCAGCAGCTCTGGTGGCGGGGGGAGCACAGATACGCAGTATTTT. It codes for CASSSGGGGSTDTQYF.

V gene TRBV30 combines with J gene TRBJ1-5, with D tentatively TRBD1 (6 bases). In germline, CDR1 is GTSNPN, CDR2 SVGIG (reference sequence). The CDR3 length is 14 residues. The V gene lost 5 bases and the J gene lost 3 bases, with 14 bases spanning the gap. CDR3 in DNA: TGTGCCTGGGCACCTGACAGGATCAATCAGCCCCAGCATTTT. This sequence encodes CAWAPDRINQPQHF.

The rearrangement links TRBV4-3 to TRBJ2-7; D may be TRBD1 (5 bases). Germline loops: CDR1 LGHNA, CDR2 YSLEER. The CDR3 sequence is 15 residues long. V dropped 1 base and J dropped 2 bases, with 12 bases sitting between them. Here the CDR3 DNA reads TGCGCCAGCAGCCAAGCGATGGACAAGACCTACGAGCAGTACTTC. Residues: CASSQAMDKTYEQYF.

The V and J genes are TRBV5-4 and TRBJ2-3; 11 nucleotides match TRBD2. V shed 4 bases, J shed 0 bases, and the junction held 7 bases outside the gene matches. Germline CDR1 is SGHNT and CDR2 is YYREEE (reference sequence). The CDR3 loop spans 17 amino acids. This CDR3 reads CASSLLVAGGSTDTQYF. The CDR3 DNA follows: TGTGCCAGCAGCCTCCTTGTAGCGGGGGGGAGCACAGATACGCAGTATTTT.

This chain joins TRBV5-1 and TRBJ1-3; D uncertain. V was cut by 0 bases and J by 0 bases, with 13 bases left in between. The CDR3 totals 17 residues. The germline CDR1 and CDR2 sequences are SGHRS and YFSETQ. CDR3 residues: CASSLGEAKISGNTIYF. DNA for the CDR3: TGCGCCAGCAGCTTGGGGGAGGCCAAAATCTCTGGAAACACCATATATTTT.

The chain carries TRBV5-6 and TRBJ1-6, with 9 bases that match TRBD1. Germline assignment: CDR1 SGHDT and CDR2 YYEEEE. After removal of 4 bases from V and 9 bases from J, the junction contained 8 bases not matched to a gene. The CDR3 totals 15 residues. Here the CDR3 reads CASSTTGGLASPLHF. The CDR3 DNA reads TGTGCCAGCAGCACGACAGGGGGACTGGCTTCACCCCTCCACTTT.

This chain joins TRBV30 and TRBJ2-2; 8 bases map to TRBD2. Germline V lookup: CDR1 GTSNPN, CDR2 SVGIG (reference sequence). Trimming took 7 bases from V and 4 from J; bases not matched to a gene: 8. The CDR3 sequence is 14 residues long. The CDR3 bases are TGTGCCTTAAGCGGGAGAGCTGGCACCGGGGAGCTGTTTTTT. This encodes CALSGRAGTGELFF. Full variable domain (rest looked up from reference TRBV30 and TRBJ2-2): SQTIHQWPATLVQPVGSPLSLECTVEGTSNPNLYWYRQAAGRGLQLLFYSVGIGQISSEVPQNLSASRPQDRQFILSSKKLLLSDSGFYLCALSGRAGTGELFFGEGSRLTVL.

The chain has TRBV4-1 and TRBJ1-5; D is possibly TRBD1 (6 bases). CDR1 and CDR2 from the germline V gene are MGHRA and YSYEKL. The CDR3 has 16 residues. V was pared by 1 base and J by 2 bases, with 12 bases between. The CDR3 here is CASSQGKGGGNQPQHF. The CDR3 region has the DNA TGCGCCAGCAGCCAAGGTAAAGGGGGAGGCAATCAGCCCCAGCATTTT.

This sequence joins TRBV25-1 and TRBJ2-5, with TRBD2 identical over 13 bases. The end of the DNA aligns better with TRBJ2-7, so the J call may be wrong. CDR1 MGHDK and CDR2 SYGVNS come from the germline V gene. The CDR3 spans 16 residues. The CDR3 region has the DNA TGTGCCAGCAGCCCCAAGGGACTAGCGGGGACCTACGAGCAGTACTTC. Encoded protein: CASSPKGLAGTYEQYF.

The rearrangement uses TRBV19 and TRBJ2-7; 7 bases fit TRBD1. J lost 5 bases, V lost 6 bases, and 7 bases had no gene match. CDR1 is LNHDA and CDR2 is SQIVND in the germline V gene (reference sequence). CDR3 length: 13 residues. CDR3 region: CASSTTGVDEQYF. CDR3 nucleotide sequence: TGTGCCAGTAGCACAACAGGGGTTGACGAGCAGTACTTC.

The chain recombines TRBV7-8 with TRBJ1-1; possibly TRBD1 for D (6 bases). In germline, CDR1 is SGHVS, CDR2 FQNEAQ. V shed 6 bases and J shed 5 bases, with 19 bases lying between them. There are 15 residues in the CDR3. The CDR3 spells CASSENGGRGTEAFF. CDR3 bases: TGTGCCAGCAGTGAAAATGGGGGCAGAGGGACTGAAGCTTTCTTT. The full variable domain, completed using reference TRBV7-8 and TRBJ1-1, is GAGVSQSPRYKVAKRGQDVALRCDPISGHVSLFWYQQALGQGPEFLTYFQNEAQLDKSGLPSDRFFAERPEGSVSTLKIQRTQQEDSAVYLCASSENGGRGTEAFFGQGTRLTVV.